These 5 T cell receptor beta chains came from one sample sequenced in a study of T-cell memory formation after mild COVID-19. TCRdb used MiXCR to reprocess the 5' RACE reads, holding one entry per CDR3 protein. This sample has about 110,000 distinct CDR3 sequences, with under 15% found just once. The sample comprised PBMCs or a T cell subset sorted from them (not recorded which). The receptors were sampled from an adult woman who had mild COVID-19 (a few samples of this study predate the infection). Cell type and time point are not known.

This clonotype was counted between two and nine times. V gene TRBV4-1 combines with J gene TRBJ2-7; TRBD2 is a possible D gene (5 bases). This CDR3 contains 15 residues. CDR1 MGHRA and CDR2 YSYEKL come from the germline V gene. V was shortened by 1 base and J by 1 base, with 11 bases between the two germline ends. The CDR3 coding sequence is TGCGCCAGCAGCCAAGGCGAGGGATCTTCCTACGAGCAGTACTTC. Protein: CASSQGEGSSYEQYF.

Only a few counts were recorded for this clonotype. This sequence joins TRBV19 and TRBJ1-1; possible D gene TRBD1, 6 bases. This CDR3 contains 14 residues. Germline CDR1 and CDR2: LNHDA and SQIVND (reference sequence). With 5 bases removed from V and 10 bases from J, the gap between germline ends came to 20 bases. The CDR3 DNA reads TGTGCCAGTAGTCCCGATGGGGGGGCTCTGGGAGCTTTCTTT. Amino acids: CASSPDGGALGAFF.

This clonotype was observed a handful of times. In nucleotides, the CDR3 is TGTGCCAGCAGCCCCCCGGGCTCGCTTGAAGCTTTCTTT. Encoded protein: CASSPPGSLEAFF. The chain joins TRBV12-3 or TRBV12-4 to TRBJ1-1; D gene unclear. Trimming shortened V by 6 bases and J by 7 bases, and 15 bases separated the two germline ends. The CDR3 sequence is 13 residues long.

Comment on this clonotype: This likely comes from a read error, as the CDR3 has no conserved phenylalanine or tryptophan at its end. The limits of the CDR3 on the DNA are not certain, so only TCRdb's listed CDR3 is given. The V call is TRBV5-4, the J call TRBJ2-7; the DNA was not compared with TRBD1, the D call given in the table. The CDR3 length is 8 residues, termini included. The V gene's germline CDR1 is SGHNT and CDR2 YYREEE (reference sequence). The CDR3 is CASSWRGS.

The chain employs TRBV6-9 and TRBJ2-7; 7 positions agree with TRBD1. J was trimmed by 6 bases and V by 10 bases; bases with no gene match: 21. CDR3 length: 16 residues. Per the germline V gene, CDR1 is MNHGY and CDR2 is SVAAGI. CDR3 amino acids: CATRWSTGDVWCEQYF. In nucleotides, the CDR3 is TGTGCCACCCGGTGGTCCACAGGGGATGTATGGTGCGAGCAGTACTTC.